Given below is one TCR beta chain in context. Exclusion followed for patients with uncontrolled infection, other autoimmune disease, pregnancy or lactation. The record originates from a study of T cells in Graves' hyperthyroidism and ophthalmopathy. RNA transcripts provided the source from which TCR beta CDR3 regions were amplified. First-round RT-PCR of the TCR CDR3 relied on the HTBI primer set. Via MiXCR, TCRdb re-called the multiplex PCR reads, giving one row per CDR3 protein. The top ten hold 15% to 20% of the sample, which has roughly 500,000 distinct CDR3 sequences, roughly 46% seen once. The sample was peripheral blood or thyroid tissue (not recorded which). This clonotype was sampled from an adult woman with Graves' disease, either hyperthyroidism or ophthalmopathy (not recorded which).

The CDR3 here is CASSLGGHGYTF. DNA for the CDR3: TGTGCCAGCAGTTTAGGGGGACATGGCTACACCTTC. This chain joins TRBV12-3 or TRBV12-4 and TRBJ1-2; D may be TRBD1 (5 bases). With 1 base removed from V and 6 bases from J, the gap between germline ends came to 6 bases. This CDR3 comprises 12 residues.